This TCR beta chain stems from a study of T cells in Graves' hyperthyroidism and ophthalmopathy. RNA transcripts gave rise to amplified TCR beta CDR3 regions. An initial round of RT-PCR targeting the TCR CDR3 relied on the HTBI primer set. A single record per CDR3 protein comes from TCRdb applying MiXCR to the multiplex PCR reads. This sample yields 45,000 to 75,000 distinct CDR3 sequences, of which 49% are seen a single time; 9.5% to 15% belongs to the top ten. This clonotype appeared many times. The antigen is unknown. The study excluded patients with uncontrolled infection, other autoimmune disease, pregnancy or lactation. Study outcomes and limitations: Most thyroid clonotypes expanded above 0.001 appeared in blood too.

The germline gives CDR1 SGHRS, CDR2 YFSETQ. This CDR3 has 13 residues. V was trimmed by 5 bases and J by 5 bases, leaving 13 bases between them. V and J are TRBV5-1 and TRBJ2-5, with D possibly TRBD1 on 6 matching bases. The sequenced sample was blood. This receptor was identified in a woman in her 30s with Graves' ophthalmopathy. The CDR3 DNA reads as TGCGCCAGCAGTTACAGGGTGAAGGAGACCCAGTACTTC. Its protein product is CASSYRVKETQYF.